These T cell receptor beta chains were read from a single sample in a study of patients and donors after allogeneic stem cell transplantation. Via MiXCR, TCRdb re-called the RT-PCR reads, giving one row per CDR3 protein. The sample consists of 150,000 to 250,000 distinct CDR3 sequences, 35% to 50% of them appearing once. Sequenced material: blood, either unsorted or a sorted T cell fraction (not recorded which). The receptors derive from a human donor who was either an allogeneic HSCT recipient or a stem cell or donor lymphocyte infusion donor (not recorded which). It is not recorded whose cells these are; they may come from a transplant donor. The CDR3 runs from the conserved cysteine through the conserved F or W. The order of the fields is D gene, V gene, J gene, clone size, CDR3 protein, CDR3 DNA. A D gene is named only where the DNA matches it firmly. Clone size is given for some rows only: seen once, a few or many times, or a class if the clone is expanded.

NA,TRBV13,TRBJ2-5,NA,CASSAPTGASAEVTQYF,TGTGCCAGCAGCGCTCCTACGGGGGCTAGCGCAGAAGTGACCCAGTACTTC
NA,TRBV4-2,TRBJ2-7,NA,CASSQDGDSYEQYF,TGTGCCAGCAGCCAAGATGGCGATTCCTACGAGCAGTACTTC
NA,TRBV28,TRBJ2-7,NA,CASSYRVSYEQYF,TGTGCCAGCAGTTACAGGGTCTCCTACGAGCAGTACTTC
TRBD1,TRBV19,TRBJ2-2,NA,CASNKDNRGLVTGELFF,TGTGCCAGTAATAAGGATAACAGGGGGCTAGTCACCGGGGAGCTGTTTTTT
NA,TRBV15,TRBJ1-2,NA,CATSRERRDYGYTF,TGTGCCACCAGCAGAGAGAGGCGGGACTATGGCTACACCTTC
TRBD2,TRBV14,TRBJ2-5,NA,CASSQGTSGPQETQYF,TGTGCCAGCAGCCAAGGGACTAGCGGGCCCCAAGAGACCCAGTACTTC
TRBD1,TRBV18,TRBJ1-5,NA,CASSPQGAGQPQHF,TGTGCCAGCTCACCACAGGGGGCGGGTCAGCCCCAGCATTTT
NA,TRBV30,TRBJ1-5,NA,CAWSSSLDQPQHF,TGTGCCTGGAGTTCCAGCCTCGATCAGCCCCAGCATTTT
NA,TRBV6-6,TRBJ1-1,NA,CASSYSADLNTEAFF,TGTGCCAGCAGTTACTCGGCAGACCTGAACACTGAAGCTTTCTTT
NA,TRBV4-2,TRBJ1-2,NA,CASSQEEVSYGYTF,TGTGCCAGCAGCCAAGAAGAGGTTAGCTATGGCTACACCTTC
TRBD2,TRBV4-3,TRBJ2-2,NA,CASSQIAGAYTGELFF,TGCGCCAGCAGCCAAATCGCGGGAGCTTACACCGGGGAGCTGTTTTTT
NA,TRBV7-2,TRBJ1-5,NA,CASSFPGAQPQHF,TGTGCCAGCAGCTTTCCCGGGGCCCAGCCCCAGCATTTT
NA,TRBV6-1,TRBJ1-1,once,CASSDRTVTESEAFF,TGTGCCAGCAGTGACCGTACTGTGACAGAGAGTGAAGCTTTCTTT
TRBD1,TRBV29-1,TRBJ2-2,NA,CSVLFRDSKGTGELFF,TGCAGCGTTCTTTTTCGGGACAGCAAGGGCACCGGGGAGCTGTTTTTT
NA,TRBV12-3/TRBV12-4,TRBJ1-2,NA,CATHPGDNYGYTF,TGTGCCACCCACCCGGGGGATAACTATGGCTACACCTTC
NA,TRBV7-8,TRBJ1-2,few,CASSYENGAGYTF,TGTGCCAGCAGCTACGAAAATGGGGCTGGCTACACCTTC
NA,TRBV30,TRBJ2-3,NA,CAWSVIGNTQYF,TGTGCCTGGAGTGTAATCGGGAATACGCAGTATTTT
TRBD2,TRBV7-9,TRBJ2-7,NA,CASSFGGSEQYF,TGTGCCAGCAGCTTCGGCGGGAGCGAGCAGTACTTC
TRBD1,TRBV12-3/TRBV12-4,TRBJ1-4,NA,CASTSRDSNEKLFF,TGTGCCAGCACCTCGAGGGACAGTAATGAAAAACTGTTTTTT
TRBD1,TRBV6-5,TRBJ1-3,NA,CASSYAGQVAGNTIYF,TGTGCCAGCAGTTATGCCGGACAGGTCGCTGGAAACACCATATATTTT
TRBD1,TRBV12-3/TRBV12-4,TRBJ2-7,few,CASSQGQGLSYEQYF,TGTGCCAGCAGCCAGGGACAGGGATTAAGCTACGAGCAGTACTTC
NA,TRBV9,TRBJ1-1,few,CASSVALNTEAFF,TGTGCCAGCAGCGTAGCTCTCAACACTGAAGCTTTCTTT
TRBD2,TRBV4-3,TRBJ2-3,NA,CASSLGRDYNTDTQYF,TGCGCCAGCAGCCTTGGCCGGGACTACAACACAGATACGCAGTATTTT
NA,TRBV5-1,TRBJ1-1,NA,CASSRLQGSTEAFF,TGCGCCAGCAGCAGATTACAGGGTAGCACTGAAGCTTTCTTT
NA,TRBV20-1,TRBJ2-7,NA,CSARVPGEAYEQYF,TGCAGTGCTAGAGTACCAGGGGAGGCCTACGAGCAGTACTTC
NA,TRBV29-1,TRBJ1-1,NA,CSVDREVRLRSNTEAFF,TGCAGCGTTGATAGGGAGGTGCGTTTGAGGAGTAACACTGAAGCTTTCTTT
TRBD1,TRBV12-3/TRBV12-4,TRBJ1-2,few,CASNTGGLYGYTF,TGTGCCAGCAATACAGGGGGCCTCTATGGCTACACCTTC
NA,TRBV2,TRBJ1-2,many,CASSDAGYGYTF,TGTGCCAGCAGTGACGCCGGCTATGGCTACACCTTC
NA,TRBV3-1,TRBJ1-2,NA,CASSQVNYGYTF,TGTGCCAGCAGCCAAGTGAACTATGGCTACACCTTC
NA,TRBV19,TRBJ1-5,few,CASISLEGRNQPQHF,TGTGCCAGTATCTCCCTCGAGGGCCGCAATCAGCCCCAGCATTTT